The rows below give T cell receptor beta chains drawn from one sample of a study of beta chain features in type 1 diabetes. TCRdb's table, derived via immunoSEQ multiplex PCR, lists solely in-frame clones and lacks some. The data hold 140,000 to 150,000 clones, with around an eighth observed a single time. The source material was central memory CD4+ T cells from blood. The receptor set was obtained from a man in his late teens or twenties with type 1 diabetes. Each CDR3 is given with its conserved first and last residue. Fields, in order: J gene, D gene, clone size, V gene, CDR3 protein, CDR3 DNA. A D gene is named only where the DNA matches it firmly. Clone size is stated in some rows and not others, as once, few, many or a class when expanded.

J: TRBJ1-2; D: NA; size: NA; V: TRBV7-9; CDR3: CASTHNSNYGYTF; DNA: TGTGCCAGCACGCACAATTCTAACTATGGCTACACCTTC
J: TRBJ1-6; D: NA; size: NA; V: TRBV7-9; CDR3: CASSLALVRENSPLHF; DNA: TGTGCCAGCAGCTTAGCTCTTGTCAGGGAGAATTCACCCCTCCACTTT
J: TRBJ1-5; D: TRBD1; size: NA; V: TRBV7-9; CDR3: CASSPGQGVRPQHF; DNA: TGTGCCAGCAGCCCGGGACAGGGGGTTCGGCCCCAGCATTTT
J: TRBJ2-5; D: NA; size: NA; V: TRBV6-5; CDR3: CASAFGQEETQYF; DNA: TGTGCCAGCGCCTTTGGGCAGGAAGAGACCCAGTACTTC
J: TRBJ1-5; D: NA; size: many; V: TRBV6-6; CDR3: CASSPSGGNQPQHF; DNA: TGTGCCAGCAGTCCCAGTGGGGGCAATCAGCCCCAGCATTTT
J: TRBJ2-7; D: NA; size: few; V: TRBV18; CDR3: CASSPSPPEQYF; DNA: TGTGCCAGCTCACCTTCACCACCCGAGCAGTACTTC
J: TRBJ2-7; D: NA; size: NA; V: TRBV9; CDR3: CASSPKGGPYEQYF; DNA: TGTGCCAGCAGCCCTAAAGGGGGGCCCTACGAGCAGTACTTC
J: TRBJ2-3; D: TRBD1; size: few; V: TRBV6-5; CDR3: CASSQSGTGDDTQYF; DNA: TGTGCCAGCAGCCAGTCCGGGACAGGGGACGATACGCAGTATTTT
J: TRBJ1-4; D: NA; size: NA; V: TRBV18; CDR3: CASSPDRRGEKLFF; DNA: TGTGCCAGCTCACCGGACCGGAGGGGGGAAAAACTGTTTTTT
J: TRBJ1-6; D: NA; size: NA; V: TRBV28; CDR3: CASSSISPLHF; DNA: TGTGCCAGCAGTTCGATTTCACCCCTCCACTTT
J: TRBJ2-1; D: NA; size: few; V: TRBV19; CDR3: CASSRGLSYNEQFF; DNA: TGTGCCAGTAGTCGGGGCCTCTCCTACAATGAGCAGTTCTTC
J: TRBJ2-3; D: NA; size: NA; V: TRBV7-2; CDR3: CASSLGLGSPNTDTQYF; DNA: TGTGCCAGCAGCTTAGGATTAGGGAGCCCTAACACAGATACGCAGTATTTT
J: TRBJ2-1; D: TRBD2; size: few; V: TRBV5-1; CDR3: CASSLRRGEDEQFF; DNA: TGCGCCAGCAGCTTGCGGCGGGGGGAGGATGAGCAGTTCTTC
J: TRBJ1-4; D: NA; size: few; V: TRBV7-9; CDR3: CASSPRGAKNEKLFF; DNA: TGTGCCAGCAGCCCGAGGGGGGCCAAGAATGAAAAACTGTTTTTT
J: TRBJ2-1; D: NA; size: NA; V: TRBV7-6; CDR3: CASSPRGGLNNEQFF; DNA: TGTGCCAGCAGCCCCCGAGGGGGGCTGAACAATGAGCAGTTCTTC
J: TRBJ1-1; D: TRBD1; size: NA; V: TRBV10-3; CDR3: CAISESSGGNTEAFF; DNA: TGTGCCATCAGTGAGTCTTCAGGGGGGAACACTGAAGCTTTCTTT
J: TRBJ1-4; D: NA; size: few; V: TRBV30; CDR3: CAWSGAGREKLFF; DNA: TGTGCCTGGAGCGGGGCAGGGCGCGAAAAACTGTTTTTT
J: TRBJ2-5; D: TRBD1; size: NA; V: TRBV27; CDR3: CASSLTGGGKTQYF; DNA: TGTGCCAGCAGTCTCACAGGGGGCGGTAAGACCCAGTACTTC
J: TRBJ2-7; D: NA; size: NA; V: TRBV5-1; CDR3: CASMSTGNSYEQYF; DNA: TGCGCCAGCATGTCAACAGGGAATTCCTACGAGCAGTACTTC
J: TRBJ2-1; D: TRBD1; size: few; V: TRBV11-3; CDR3: CASSLGQGSYNEQFF; DNA: TGTGCCAGCAGCTTAGGACAGGGCTCCTACAATGAGCAGTTCTTC
J: TRBJ2-7; D: TRBD1; size: once; V: TRBV7-9; CDR3: CASSPGLATDRTQYEQYF; DNA: TGTGCCAGCAGCCCGGGGTTGGCCACGGACAGGACTCAATACGAGCAGTACTTC
J: TRBJ2-5; D: TRBD1; size: once; V: TRBV6-1; CDR3: CASRKGTGEEETQYF; DNA: TGTGCCAGCAGAAAAGGGACAGGGGAAGAGGAGACCCAGTACTTC
J: TRBJ2-1; D: NA; size: many; V: TRBV7-2; CDR3: CASSLARGGSPGDNEQFF; DNA: TGTGCCAGCAGCTTAGCGCGTGGCGGGTCCCCCGGGGACAATGAGCAGTTCTTC
J: TRBJ1-2; D: TRBD1; size: NA; V: TRBV7-2; CDR3: CASRRPGQKYGYTF; DNA: TGTGCCAGCAGGCGACCGGGACAGAAGTATGGCTACACCTTC
J: TRBJ2-1; D: NA; size: NA; V: TRBV2; CDR3: CASIEESSYNEQFF; DNA: TGTGCCAGCATAGAGGAGAGCTCCTACAATGAGCAGTTCTTC
J: TRBJ2-7; D: TRBD1; size: NA; V: TRBV27; CDR3: CASSLMTGRSYEQYF; DNA: TGTGCCAGCAGCCTCATGACAGGGCGCTCCTACGAGCAGTACTTC
J: TRBJ1-4; D: TRBD1; size: few; V: TRBV2; CDR3: CASSYRGLGATNEKLFF; DNA: TGTGCCAGCAGTTACAGGGGTTTAGGAGCAACTAATGAAAAACTGTTTTTT
J: TRBJ2-3; D: NA; size: NA; V: TRBV28; CDR3: CASRSPTDTDTQYF; DNA: TGTGCCAGCAGATCCCCGACAGACACAGATACGCAGTATTTT
J: TRBJ2-7; D: NA; size: few; V: TRBV28; CDR3: CATADDWTGSYEQYF; DNA: TGTGCCACAGCCGACGATTGGACGGGTTCCTACGAGCAGTACTTC
J: TRBJ2-7; D: NA; size: NA; V: TRBV27; CDR3: CASSLKAGSSYEQYF; DNA: TGTGCCAGCAGTTTAAAGGCGGGGAGCTCCTACGAGCAGTACTTC
J: TRBJ2-5; D: TRBD2; size: few; V: TRBV28; CDR3: CASSAGLAGEQETQYF; DNA: TGTGCCAGCAGTGCAGGACTAGCGGGGGAGCAAGAGACCCAGTACTTC
J: TRBJ2-3; D: TRBD2; size: NA; V: TRBV9; CDR3: CASSTRASGGAAADTQYF; DNA: TGTGCCAGCAGCACCCGAGCTAGCGGGGGTGCTGCTGCAGATACGCAGTATTTT
J: TRBJ2-5; D: NA; size: NA; V: TRBV9; CDR3: CASSVGASPSGETQYF; DNA: TGTGCCAGCAGCGTAGGGGCTAGCCCTTCCGGCGAGACCCAGTACTTC
J: TRBJ2-7; D: TRBD2; size: NA; V: TRBV4-1; CDR3: CASSQSLGLAGSFTYEQYF; DNA: TGCGCCAGCAGCCAGTCGCTCGGACTAGCGGGCTCGTTCACCTACGAGCAGTACTTC
J: TRBJ2-7; D: TRBD2; size: few; V: TRBV7-3; CDR3: CASSITSGGSYEQYF; DNA: TGTGCCAGCAGCATCACTAGCGGGGGCTCCTACGAGCAGTACTTC
J: TRBJ2-7; D: NA; size: NA; V: TRBV20-1; CDR3: CSAPTYEQYF; DNA: TGCAGTGCCCCTACCTACGAGCAGTACTTC
J: TRBJ2-3; D: NA; size: NA; V: TRBV9; CDR3: CASSPSVASGTYYTDTQYF; DNA: TGTGCCAGCAGCCCTAGCGTGGCTTCCGGGACGTATTACACAGATACGCAGTATTTT
J: TRBJ1-1; D: NA; size: NA; V: TRBV20-1; CDR3: CSAAVRAEAFF; DNA: TGCAGTGCTGCAGTAAGGGCTGAAGCTTTCTTT
J: TRBJ2-7; D: NA; size: few; V: TRBV7-9; CDR3: CASSSSGQGTHPSYEQYF; DNA: TGTGCCAGCAGCTCATCAGGGCAGGGGACCCACCCCTCCTACGAGCAGTACTTC
J: TRBJ2-1; D: NA; size: NA; V: TRBV27; CDR3: CASSLYRVGGYNEQFF; DNA: TGTGCCAGCAGTTTGTATCGTGTGGGCGGTTACAATGAGCAGTTCTTC
J: TRBJ2-7; D: NA; size: few; V: TRBV29-1; CDR3: CSASLSYEQYF; DNA: TGCAGCGCCAGTCTATCCTACGAGCAGTACTTC